These 3 T cell receptor beta chains came from one sample sequenced in a study of shared clonotypes between healthy human individuals. Only in-frame clones appear in the TCRdb table, and some are missing; sequencing was by immunoSEQ multiplex PCR. The sample has hundreds of thousands of clones; 73% are singletons. Sequencing used memory CD4+ T cells sorted from blood. Subset given: CD45RA-negative fraction. These receptor sequences come from a man younger than 45 in good health.

With regard to this clone: One base separates it from a far larger clone, so it is likely a read error. The sample carries other DNA sequences with the same CDR3. V and J are TRBV5-1 and TRBJ2-5, with 9 bases aligning to TRBD1. The germline gives CDR1 SGHRS, CDR2 YFSETQ. There are 17 residues in the CDR3. The trim removed 0 bases at V and 3 bases at J, leaving 9 bases unmatched. The CDR3 DNA follows: TGCGCCAGCAGCTTGGGGGGGACAGGGATATTGGAAGAGACCCAGTACTTC. Its protein product is CASSLGGTGILEETQYF.

The chain employs TRBV20-1 and TRBJ2-5, with a weak D call TRBD1 (6 bases). V shed 3 bases and J shed 5 bases, with 7 bases lying between them. Per germline, CDR1 DFQATT and CDR2 SNEGSKA (reference sequence). The CDR3 is made up of 11 amino acids. CDR3 sequence: CSASTGETQYF. The CDR3 DNA sequence: TGCAGTGCTAGTACAGGGGAGACCCAGTACTTC.

This clone turned up a few times. The chain couples TRBV11-2 to TRBJ2-7, with 8 positions matching TRBD1. J lost 1 base, V lost 7 bases, and 9 bases had no gene match. Germline V gives CDR1 SGHAT, CDR2 FQNNGV. The CDR3 has 15 amino acids. As DNA, the CDR3 is TGTGCCAGCACCCCCCGACAGGGGTATTCCTACGAGCAGTACTTC. Encoded protein: CASTPRQGYSYEQYF. Together with reference TRBV11-2 and TRBJ2-7, the CDR3 gives the full variable domain: EAGVAQSPRYKIIEKRQSVAFWCNPISGHATLYWYQQILGQGPKLLIQFQNNGVVDDSQLPKDRFSAERLKGVDSTLKIQPAKLEDSAVYLCASTPRQGYSYEQYFGPGTRLTVT.